These T cell receptor beta chains were read from a single sample in a study of blood T cell repertoires in COVID-19. Sequencing used immunoSEQ multiplex PCR; TCRdb keeps in-frame clones, though not all of them. Here the sample spans 150,000 to 200,000 clones, 88% being singletons. Specimen: peripheral blood. These TCRs come from a man aged 50 to 59 who had recovered from COVID-19. Both conserved end residues are part of each CDR3. A D gene is named only where the DNA matches it firmly. Clone size, where shown, is once, few, many, or a class for clones that have expanded.

cdr3_aa: CASSHAPRTRRVNQPQHF
cdr3_nt: TGTGCCAGCAGCCACGCACCGAGAACCCGCCGGGTCAATCAGCCCCAGCATTTT
j_call: TRBJ1-5
d_call: .
clone_size: .
v_call: TRBV7-2

cdr3_aa: CASGRTGRREKLFF
cdr3_nt: TGTGCCAGCGGGAGGACAGGGAGGCGGGAAAAACTGTTTTTT
j_call: TRBJ1-4
d_call: TRBD1
clone_size: .
v_call: TRBV6-5

cdr3_aa: CASSSLPAGYYEQYF
cdr3_nt: TGTGCCAGCAGCTCCCTACCAGCGGGCTACTACGAGCAGTACTTC
j_call: TRBJ2-7
d_call: .
clone_size: .
v_call: TRBV14

cdr3_aa: CASKGQGIPNTEAFF
cdr3_nt: TGTGCCAGCAAGGGACAGGGAATACCGAACACTGAAGCTTTCTTT
j_call: TRBJ1-1
d_call: TRBD1
clone_size: .
v_call: TRBV6-5

cdr3_aa: CAVSPEGRADTQYF
cdr3_nt: TGCGCCGTCTCGCCGGAGGGGAGGGCAGATACGCAGTATTTT
j_call: TRBJ2-3
d_call: TRBD2
clone_size: .
v_call: TRBV5-1

cdr3_aa: CASSLTRGPDTEAFF
cdr3_nt: TGCGCCAGCAGCCTGACGAGGGGGCCAGACACTGAAGCTTTCTTT
j_call: TRBJ1-1
d_call: TRBD1
clone_size: .
v_call: TRBV5-1

cdr3_aa: CASSPQQGAGNTIYF
cdr3_nt: TGTGCCAGCAGTCCACAACAGGGCGCGGGAAACACCATATATTTT
j_call: TRBJ1-3
d_call: .
clone_size: .
v_call: TRBV28

cdr3_aa: CASSRVMGPSGENTGELFF
cdr3_nt: TGCGCCAGCAGCCGGGTGATGGGTCCTAGCGGAGAGAACACCGGGGAGCTGTTTTTT
j_call: TRBJ2-2
d_call: TRBD2
clone_size: .
v_call: TRBV4-3

cdr3_aa: CASSPLHGGGTEAFF
cdr3_nt: TGTGCCAGCAGCCCCCTCCATGGAGGAGGGACTGAAGCTTTCTTT
j_call: TRBJ1-1
d_call: .
clone_size: .
v_call: TRBV9

cdr3_aa: CASTETSGGFNEQFF
cdr3_nt: TGCGCCAGCACCGAGACTAGCGGGGGTTTTAATGAGCAGTTCTTC
j_call: TRBJ2-1
d_call: TRBD2
clone_size: .
v_call: TRBV5-1

cdr3_aa: CASSEGPGGANTGELFF
cdr3_nt: TGTGCCAGCAGTGAAGGGCCCGGCGGGGCGAACACCGGGGAGCTGTTTTTT
j_call: TRBJ2-2
d_call: .
clone_size: .
v_call: TRBV6-1

cdr3_aa: CASSPQDIQETQYF
cdr3_nt: TGTGCCAGCAGTCCACAGGACATTCAAGAGACCCAGTACTTC
j_call: TRBJ2-5
d_call: .
clone_size: .
v_call: TRBV5-8

cdr3_aa: CASSSLPSGYSYEQYF
cdr3_nt: TGTGCCAGCAGTTCTCTTCCTAGCGGGTACTCCTACGAGCAGTACTTC
j_call: TRBJ2-7
d_call: TRBD2
clone_size: .
v_call: TRBV6-2/TRBV6-3

cdr3_aa: CASSFNAEGEQFF
cdr3_nt: TGTGCCAGCAGCTTCAATGCCGAGGGTGAGCAGTTCTTC
j_call: TRBJ2-1
d_call: .
clone_size: .
v_call: TRBV7-3

cdr3_aa: CASTSGGAGRHEQYF
cdr3_nt: TGTGCCAGCACCTCCGGGGGCGCCGGGAGGCACGAGCAGTACTTC
j_call: TRBJ2-7
d_call: .
clone_size: .
v_call: TRBV27

cdr3_aa: CASSWGPQGEYGYTF
cdr3_nt: TGTGCCAGCAGCTGGGGACCACAGGGAGAATATGGCTACACCTTC
j_call: TRBJ1-2
d_call: .
clone_size: .
v_call: TRBV5-5

cdr3_aa: CASSPIFDSHGYTF
cdr3_nt: TGTGCCAGCAGCCCTATCTTTGACAGTCATGGCTACACCTTC
j_call: TRBJ1-2
d_call: .
clone_size: .
v_call: TRBV7-9

cdr3_aa: CASSIGQQSYNEQFF
cdr3_nt: TGTGCCAGTAGTATTGGGCAGCAGAGTTACAATGAGCAGTTCTTC
j_call: TRBJ2-1
d_call: .
clone_size: .
v_call: TRBV19

cdr3_aa: CASRTGNYGYTF
cdr3_nt: TGTGCCAGCAGGACAGGGAACTATGGCTACACCTTC
j_call: TRBJ1-2
d_call: TRBD1
clone_size: .
v_call: TRBV12-3/TRBV12-4

cdr3_aa: CASSLFLGTSGGDRTDTQYF
cdr3_nt: TGTGCCAGCAGTTTATTCCTTGGGACTAGCGGGGGGGATCGCACAGATACGCAGTATTTT
j_call: TRBJ2-3
d_call: TRBD2
clone_size: .
v_call: TRBV28

cdr3_aa: CASRPRQGGFYEQYF
cdr3_nt: TGTGCCAGCAGGCCGAGACAGGGTGGATTCTACGAGCAGTACTTC
j_call: TRBJ2-7
d_call: TRBD1
clone_size: .
v_call: TRBV6-6

cdr3_aa: CASSIGTTGIYEQYF
cdr3_nt: TGTGCCAGTAGTATAGGTACGACGGGGATCTACGAGCAGTACTTC
j_call: TRBJ2-7
d_call: .
clone_size: .
v_call: TRBV19

cdr3_aa: CASTRSGRGVTGANVLTF
cdr3_nt: TGTGCCAGCACCAGGTCGGGACGGGGGGTCACGGGGGCCAACGTCCTGACTTTC
j_call: TRBJ2-6
d_call: TRBD2
clone_size: .
v_call: TRBV28

cdr3_aa: CASSEWGREQYF
cdr3_nt: TGTGCCAGCAGTGAATGGGGGCGCGAGCAGTACTTC
j_call: TRBJ2-7
d_call: .
clone_size: .
v_call: TRBV25-1

cdr3_aa: CASSELVIETQYF
cdr3_nt: TGTGCCAGCAGTGAACTAGTAATTGAGACCCAGTACTTC
j_call: TRBJ2-5
d_call: .
clone_size: .
v_call: TRBV6-1

cdr3_aa: CATRGRETDTQYF
cdr3_nt: TGTGCCACCAGGGGGAGGGAGACAGATACGCAGTATTTT
j_call: TRBJ2-3
d_call: .
clone_size: .
v_call: TRBV10-3

cdr3_aa: CATGDKRGRITSTDTQYF
cdr3_nt: TGTGCCACAGGGGATAAGCGGGGGAGAATTACGAGCACAGATACGCAGTATTTT
j_call: TRBJ2-3
d_call: TRBD2
clone_size: .
v_call: TRBV10-3

cdr3_aa: CASSFGGGYNEQFF
cdr3_nt: TGTGCCAGCAGCTTTGGCGGGGGCTACAATGAGCAGTTCTTC
j_call: TRBJ2-1
d_call: TRBD2
clone_size: .
v_call: TRBV7-8

cdr3_aa: CASRLGQSYNSPLHF
cdr3_nt: TGTGCCAGCAGACTGGGACAGTCCTATAATTCACCCCTCCACTTT
j_call: TRBJ1-6
d_call: TRBD1
clone_size: .
v_call: TRBV27

cdr3_aa: CASSEARGGTDTQYF
cdr3_nt: TGTGCCAGCAGTGAAGCTCGGGGGGGCACAGATACGCAGTATTTT
j_call: TRBJ2-3
d_call: TRBD2
clone_size: .
v_call: TRBV2

cdr3_aa: CSVGNSGGAGTDTQYF
cdr3_nt: TGCAGCGTTGGTAATAGCGGGGGAGCGGGCACAGATACGCAGTATTTT
j_call: TRBJ2-3
d_call: TRBD2
clone_size: .
v_call: TRBV29-1

cdr3_aa: CASSLRGSGNTIYF
cdr3_nt: TGTGCCAGCAGTTTGCGGGGATCTGGAAACACCATATATTTT
j_call: TRBJ1-3
d_call: .
clone_size: .
v_call: TRBV27

cdr3_aa: CASTDEPGTQYF
cdr3_nt: TGTGCCAGCACCGACGAGCCGGGTACGCAGTATTTT
j_call: TRBJ2-3
d_call: .
clone_size: .
v_call: TRBV7-9

cdr3_aa: CASTPGDNKGNTIYF
cdr3_nt: TGCGCCAGCACCCCCGGGGACAACAAAGGAAACACCATATATTTT
j_call: TRBJ1-3
d_call: .
clone_size: .
v_call: TRBV5-1

cdr3_aa: CASSRRATSGGDEQYF
cdr3_nt: TGTGCCAGCAGCCGCCGGGCGACTAGCGGGGGAGACGAGCAGTACTTC
j_call: TRBJ2-7
d_call: TRBD2
clone_size: .
v_call: TRBV7-2

cdr3_aa: CASSVRPGQSPYEQYF
cdr3_nt: TGTGCCAGCAGCGTACGTCCGGGACAGTCCCCCTACGAGCAGTACTTC
j_call: TRBJ2-7
d_call: TRBD1
clone_size: .
v_call: TRBV9

cdr3_aa: CASSWTGAHGANVLTF
cdr3_nt: TGTGCCAGCAGTTGGACAGGGGCTCATGGGGCCAACGTCCTGACTTTC
j_call: TRBJ2-6
d_call: TRBD1
clone_size: .
v_call: TRBV6-5

cdr3_aa: CASSSGLAGREQYF
cdr3_nt: TGTGCCAGCAGCTCGGGACTAGCGGGACGCGAGCAGTACTTC
j_call: TRBJ2-7
d_call: TRBD2
clone_size: .
v_call: TRBV28

cdr3_aa: CATSGGTGSNYEQYF
cdr3_nt: TGTGCCACCAGCGGGGGGACAGGGTCTAACTACGAGCAGTACTTC
j_call: TRBJ2-7
d_call: .
clone_size: once
v_call: TRBV11-2

cdr3_aa: CASSENRQTQYF
cdr3_nt: TGTGCCAGCAGTGAAAATCGTCAGACCCAGTACTTC
j_call: TRBJ2-5
d_call: .
clone_size: .
v_call: TRBV6-1

cdr3_aa: CASSGGPAGLNTEAFF
cdr3_nt: TGTGCCAGCAGCGGCGGTCCGGCGGGCTTGAACACTGAAGCTTTCTTT
j_call: TRBJ1-1
d_call: .
clone_size: .
v_call: TRBV5-4

cdr3_aa: CASSEGAGTPYGYTF
cdr3_nt: TGTGCCAGCAGCGAGGGCGCCGGGACTCCCTATGGCTACACCTTC
j_call: TRBJ1-2
d_call: .
clone_size: .
v_call: TRBV9